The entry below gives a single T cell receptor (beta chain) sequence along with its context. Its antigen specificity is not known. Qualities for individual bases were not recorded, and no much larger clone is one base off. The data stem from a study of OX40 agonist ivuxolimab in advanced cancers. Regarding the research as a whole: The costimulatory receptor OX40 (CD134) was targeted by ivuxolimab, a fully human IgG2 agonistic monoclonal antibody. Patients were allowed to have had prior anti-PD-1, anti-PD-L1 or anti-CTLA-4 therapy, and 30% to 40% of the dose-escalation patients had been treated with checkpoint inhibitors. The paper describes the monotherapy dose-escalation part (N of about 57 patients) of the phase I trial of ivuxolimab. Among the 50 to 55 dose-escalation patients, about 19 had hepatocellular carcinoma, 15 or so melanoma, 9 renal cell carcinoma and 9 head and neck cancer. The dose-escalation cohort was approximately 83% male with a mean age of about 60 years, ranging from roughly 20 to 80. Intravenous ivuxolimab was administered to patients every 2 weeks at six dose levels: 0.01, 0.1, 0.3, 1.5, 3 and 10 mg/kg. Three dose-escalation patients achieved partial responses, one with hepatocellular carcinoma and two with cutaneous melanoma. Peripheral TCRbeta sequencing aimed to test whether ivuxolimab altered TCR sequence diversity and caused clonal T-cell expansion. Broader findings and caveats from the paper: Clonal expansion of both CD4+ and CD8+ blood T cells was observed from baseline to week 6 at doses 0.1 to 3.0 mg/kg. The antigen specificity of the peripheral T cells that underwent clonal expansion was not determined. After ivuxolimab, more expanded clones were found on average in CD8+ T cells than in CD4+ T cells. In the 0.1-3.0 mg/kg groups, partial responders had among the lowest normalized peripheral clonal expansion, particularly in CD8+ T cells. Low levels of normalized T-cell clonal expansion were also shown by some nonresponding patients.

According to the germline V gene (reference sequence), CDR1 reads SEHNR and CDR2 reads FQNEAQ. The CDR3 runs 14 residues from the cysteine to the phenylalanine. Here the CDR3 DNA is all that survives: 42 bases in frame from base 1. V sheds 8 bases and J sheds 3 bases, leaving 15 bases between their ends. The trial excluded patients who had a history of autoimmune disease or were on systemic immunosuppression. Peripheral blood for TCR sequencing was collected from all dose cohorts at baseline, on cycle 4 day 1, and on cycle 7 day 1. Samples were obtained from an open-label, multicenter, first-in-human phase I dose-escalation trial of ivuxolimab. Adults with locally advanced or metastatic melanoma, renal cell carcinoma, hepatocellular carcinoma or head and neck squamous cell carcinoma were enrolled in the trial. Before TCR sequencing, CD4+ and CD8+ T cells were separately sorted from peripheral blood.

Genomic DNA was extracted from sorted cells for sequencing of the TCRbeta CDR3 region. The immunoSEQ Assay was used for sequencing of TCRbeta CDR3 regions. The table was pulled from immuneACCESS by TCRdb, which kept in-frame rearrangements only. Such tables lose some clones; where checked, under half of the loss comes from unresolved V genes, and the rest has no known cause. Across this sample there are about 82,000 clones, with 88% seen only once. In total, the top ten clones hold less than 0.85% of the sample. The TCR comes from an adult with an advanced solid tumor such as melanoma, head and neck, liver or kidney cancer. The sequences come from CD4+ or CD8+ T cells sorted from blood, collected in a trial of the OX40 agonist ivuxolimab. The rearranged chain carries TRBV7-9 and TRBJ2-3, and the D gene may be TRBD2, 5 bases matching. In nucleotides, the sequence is TGTGCCAGCTTGCCGTCCGGGGTGACAGATACGCAGTATTTT. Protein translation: CASLPSGVTDTQYF. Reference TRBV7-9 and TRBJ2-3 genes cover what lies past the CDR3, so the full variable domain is DTGVSQNPRHKITKRGQNVTFRCDPISEHNRLYWYRQTLGQGPEFLTYFQNEAQLEKSRLLSDRFSAERPKGSFSTLEIQRTEQGDSAMYLCASLPSGVTDTQYFGPGTRLTVL.